This T cell receptor (beta chain) was captured in a study of T cells in localized non-small cell lung cancer. Study-level findings and limits: Uninvolved adjacent lung had the highest recorded T cell clonality, with tumor below it.

Assay: immunoSEQ multiplex PCR; the TCRdb copy retains only in-frame clones and omits some. The sample holds roughly 23,000 clones, roughly 89% seen once. CDR3 length: 15 amino acids. Looked up from germline, CDR1 is MNHEY and CDR2 is SMNVEV (reference sequence). V lost 2 bases and J 1 base, leaving 11 bases between the germline ends. Worth noting for this clone: Its target is not known.

The source of this sequence is a male donor at least 60 years old with stage I lung adenocarcinoma. This specimen was peripheral blood, taken before any cancer treatment. The rearrangement joins TRBV27 to TRBJ1-1, with D perhaps matching TRBD1 (6 bases). This CDR3 is CASSLIKGGNTEAFF. The CDR3 region has the DNA TGTGCCAGCAGTTTAATTAAGGGGGGGAACACTGAAGCTTTCTTT.